This is a list of T cell receptor beta chains from one sample in a study of blood T cell repertoires in COVID-19. Profiling relied on immunoSEQ multiplex PCR, and the TCRdb table lists in-frame clones only, not all of them. The sample lists about 140,000 clones, around 73% occurring once. The sample consisted of peripheral blood. The receptors stem from a man aged 55 to 70 who had recovered from COVID-19. The CDR3 runs from the conserved cysteine through the conserved F or W. A D gene is named only where the DNA matches it firmly. The listing skips clone size in some rows; elsewhere it reads once, few, many or a size class.

>TRBJ1-5|.|TRBV7-2|.
TGTGCCAGCAGCCCTGCAGTCCATCAGCCCCAGCATTTT
CASSPAVHQPQHF
>TRBJ2-3|.|TRBV12-3/TRBV12-4|.
TGTGCCAGCAGTTTAGCGGCCCCAGATACGCAGTATTTT
CASSLAAPDTQYF
>TRBJ1-1|.|TRBV5-4|TRBD1
TGTGCCAGCAGCTTCAGGGGGCGCGAGAACACTGAAGCTTTCTTT
CASSFRGRENTEAFF
>TRBJ2-2|few|TRBV10-2|TRBD1
TGCGCCAGCGGGACAGCGAACACCGGGGAGCTGTTTTTT
CASGTANTGELFF
>TRBJ1-5|.|TRBV7-8|.
TGTGCCAGCAGCCCAACCGCGCAGGGCAATCAGCCCCAGCATTTT
CASSPTAQGNQPQHF
>TRBJ1-1|.|TRBV6-5|.
TGTGCCAGCAGTTACGGGGGGGTAATGAACACTGAAGCTTTCTTT
CASSYGGVMNTEAFF
>TRBJ1-1|.|TRBV7-2|.
TGTGCCAGCAGCGCCCGCGGGGCTCTGAACACTGAAGCTTTCTTT
CASSARGALNTEAFF
>TRBJ2-2|.|TRBV19|TRBD1
TGTGCCAGTAGTGGGAACAGGGGCCCCGGGGAGCTGTTTTTT
CASSGNRGPGELFF
>TRBJ2-7|.|TRBV7-6|.
TGTGCCAGCAGCTTAGCGCACGACAGCTCCTACGAGCAGTACTTC
CASSLAHDSSYEQYF
>TRBJ2-2|.|TRBV24-1|.
TGTGCCACCAGTGATCACAGGAACACCGCGAACACCGGGGAGCTGTTTTTT
CATSDHRNTANTGELFF
>TRBJ2-6|once|TRBV5-8|.
TGTGCCAGTTACAGATCTGGGGCCAACGTCCTGACTTTC
CASYRSGANVLTF
>TRBJ1-2|.|TRBV4-1|TRBD1
TGCGCCAGCAGCCAGCAGGACAGGGCGAACTATGGCTACACCTTC
CASSQQDRANYGYTF
>TRBJ1-1|once|TRBV19|TRBD1
TGTGCCAGTAGTCACCGGGACAGGGGGCGCGTAAACACTGAAGCTTTCTTT
CASSHRDRGRVNTEAFF
>TRBJ1-3|many|TRBV7-2|.
TGTGCCAGCAGCAAAACAGGGCCCGGCGGAAACACCATATATTTT
CASSKTGPGGNTIYF
>TRBJ2-6|once|TRBV5-1|.
TGCGCCAGCCAACAGAACTCTGGGGCCAACGTCCTGACTTTC
CASQQNSGANVLTF
>TRBJ2-2|.|TRBV6-2/TRBV6-3|.
TGTGCCAGCAGTTACCCCCCGGACAGTTTTAACACCGGGGAGCTGTTTTTT
CASSYPPDSFNTGELFF
>TRBJ1-6|.|TRBV25-1|TRBD1
TGTGCCAGCAGTGCACCGGGACAGAATTCACCCCTCCACTTT
CASSAPGQNSPLHF
>TRBJ2-5|.|TRBV29-1|.
TGCAGCGCCCAACAAGAGACCCAGTACTTC
CSAQQETQYF
>TRBJ1-3|.|TRBV19|.
TGTGCCAGTAGTACCAACTCTGGAAACACCATATATTTT
CASSTNSGNTIYF
>TRBJ2-2|.|TRBV4-2|TRBD2
TGTGCCAGCAGCCAAGATCCGGGACTAGCGGACACCGGGGAGCTGTTTTTT
CASSQDPGLADTGELFF
>TRBJ2-7|.|TRBV7-8|TRBD1
TGTGCCAGCAGCCCCCGGGACAGGGTGAGGGAGCAGTACTTC
CASSPRDRVREQYF
>TRBJ2-3|.|TRBV7-9|.
TGTGCCAGCAGCCCCGGGACATCTAGCACAGATACGCAGTATTTT
CASSPGTSSTDTQYF
>TRBJ1-5|.|TRBV11-2|.
TGTGCCAGCAGCCAGACACAGGGATATAGCAATCAGCCCCAGCATTTT
CASSQTQGYSNQPQHF
>TRBJ1-1|.|TRBV7-3|.
TGTGCCAGCAGCGTAGGGGAAAGCACTGAAGCTTTCTTT
CASSVGESTEAFF
>TRBJ1-1|.|TRBV28|.
TGTGCCAGCAGCTTGGGGGGACGCCTGAACACTGAAGCTTTCTTT
CASSLGGRLNTEAFF
>TRBJ2-3|few|TRBV7-9|.
TGTGCCAGCAGCCTAGGGTTTGGCGATACGCAGTATTTT
CASSLGFGDTQYF
>TRBJ1-3|.|TRBV10-3|TRBD1
TGTGCCATCCTGGGACAGGCGGGAAACACCATATATTTT
CAILGQAGNTIYF
>TRBJ2-1|.|TRBV7-2|.
TGTGCCAGCAGCTTAGCGGGAGTTGATGAGCAGTTCTTC
CASSLAGVDEQFF
>TRBJ1-6|.|TRBV18|.
TGTGCCAGCTCACCACGAGGGAGAGATTCACCCCTCCACTTT
CASSPRGRDSPLHF
>TRBJ1-5|once|TRBV6-6|TRBD1
TGTGCCAGCAGTTGGGGTGCAGGGGGCGGCCAGCCCCAGCATTTT
CASSWGAGGGQPQHF
>TRBJ2-4|.|TRBV24-1|.
TGTGCCACCAGTGATCCGAGGGGAGGCGGGAACATTCAGTACTTC
CATSDPRGGGNIQYF
>TRBJ1-6|.|TRBV19|.
TGTGCCAGTAATTCGGACAGTTCTGGGTATTCACCCCTCCACTTT
CASNSDSSGYSPLHF
>TRBJ2-7|.|TRBV2|.
TGTGCCAGCAGCGTTGGACTTTTTCCGACCTGGGAGCAGTACTTC
CASSVGLFPTWEQYF
>TRBJ2-7|.|TRBV6-1|.
TGTGCCAGCAGTGACAGACAAGGCTCCTACGAGCAGTACTTC
CASSDRQGSYEQYF
>TRBJ2-7|.|TRBV11-2|.
TGTGCCAGCAGCTTAAGGAATAGCGGTGTCTCCTTCAAAAGGGAGTACTTC
CASSLRNSGVSFKREYF
>TRBJ2-1|.|TRBV30|.
TGTGCCTGGAGTCCCGTCTCCAATGAGCAGTTCTTC
CAWSPVSNEQFF
>TRBJ2-2|.|TRBV24-1|TRBD1
TGTGCCACCACCCCGACAGGGGTGGCCGGGGAGCTGTTTTTT
CATTPTGVAGELFF
>TRBJ2-1|.|TRBV6-1|.
TGTGCCAGCAGTGAAGTGAGGGAGCAGTTCTTC
CASSEVREQFF
>TRBJ1-2|.|TRBV6-5|TRBD1
TGTGCCAGCAGTAACCGGGACAGTTATGGCTACACCTTC
CASSNRDSYGYTF
>TRBJ1-5|.|TRBV23-1|.
TGCGCCAGCAGTCATCCGTCGGGGTTTGGGCAGCCCCAGCATTTT
CASSHPSGFGQPQHF
>TRBJ2-1|.|TRBV5-4|.
TGTGCCAGCAGCTTGGCATTGAATAGACAGGTCTACAATGAGCAGTTCTTC
CASSLALNRQVYNEQFF
>TRBJ2-1|.|TRBV19|TRBD1
TGTGCCAGTAGCCCCGACAGGGGCCTTCACAATGAGCAGTTCTTC
CASSPDRGLHNEQFF
>TRBJ1-2|few|TRBV7-2|.
TGTGCCAGCAGCACCTTAGCCGGGTCCTATGGCTACACCTTC
CASSTLAGSYGYTF
>TRBJ2-1|.|TRBV11-1|TRBD2
TGTGCCAGCAGTCAAAACAGCGGGAGCTCCTACAATGAGCAGTTCTTC
CASSQNSGSSYNEQFF
>TRBJ1-5|.|TRBV28|.
TGTGCCAGCAGTTCCTCAGGGAACTTACAGGGAGTTAGCAATCAGCCCCAGCATTTT
CASSSSGNLQGVSNQPQHF
>TRBJ1-4|.|TRBV29-1|.
TGCGGCGTTGAATCGGGTGAAAAACTGTTTTTT
CGVESGEKLFF
>TRBJ2-7|once|TRBV6-5|TRBD1
TGTGCCAGCAGTCCGGGACAGCGCTACGAGCAGTACTTC
CASSPGQRYEQYF
>TRBJ2-3|few|TRBV28|.
TGTGCCAGCAGTTTAGGAGGTGCAACAGATACGCAGTATTTT
CASSLGGATDTQYF
>TRBJ2-7|.|TRBV18|.
TGTGCCAGCTCACCCGCCAGGGCCATGGGGTACGAGCAGTACTTC
CASSPARAMGYEQYF
>TRBJ2-1|.|TRBV10-3|TRBD1
TGTGCCATGGGAAGCTCTTTTACGGGACAGTCCTACAATGAGCAGTTCTTC
CAMGSSFTGQSYNEQFF